This T cell receptor (beta chain) was identified in a study of glioma-infiltrating T cells. Findings and limits, study-wide: Only very few CDR3 sequences appeared in both tissue and blood. Above-expected tissue-blood divergence occurred in all gliomas, most in low-grade ones.

This clonotype appeared a few times. Its antigen is currently unknown. The CDR3 runs 13 residues. Germline V lookup: CDR1 SEHNR, CDR2 FQNEAQ (reference sequence). Trimming removed 3 bases at V and 10 bases at J, with 13 bases between. The iRepertoire nested amplicon-rescue multiplex PCR amplified TCR alpha and beta CDR3s from RNA. TCRdb reanalysed the multiplex PCR reads using MiXCR and keeps one entry per CDR3 protein. The sample lists about 130,000 distinct CDR3 sequences, under 30% seen once, with under 35% in the top ten. This clonotype was sampled from a human donor with low-grade glioma or glioblastoma, undergoing nonglioma brain surgery, or in good health (not recorded which). The rearrangement joins TRBV7-9 to TRBJ2-1; no clear D. The sequenced sample was glioma tissue, nonneoplastic brain tissue, or PBMCs (not recorded which). The CDR3 reads CASSLPGSYEQFF. Written as DNA, the CDR3 is TGTGCCAGCAGCTTGCCGGGTAGCTACGAGCAGTTCTTC.